The rows below give T cell receptor beta chains drawn from one sample of a study of cytomegalovirus exposure and HLA in healthy donors. TCRdb keeps only in-frame clones here, not all; method: immunoSEQ multiplex PCR. The data hold roughly 130,000 clones, with roughly 80% observed a single time. Material: PBMCs. These receptors all come from a man younger than 45 in good health and CMV-seronegative. CDR3s include the opening cysteine and the closing phenylalanine or tryptophan. The D gene is left open where the match is weak. Only part of the rows carry a size: once, few, many, or a class if the clone is expanded.

NA	NA	15	TRBJ1-5	TRBV28	CASSSGGEGNQPQHF	TGTGCCAGCAGTTCGGGGGGGGAAGGCAATCAGCCCCAGCATTTT
few	TRBD1	13	TRBJ2-5	TRBV6-1	CAISTGPQETQYF	TGTGCCATCTCGACAGGGCCTCAAGAGACCCAGTACTTC
few	NA	14	TRBJ1-3	TRBV21-1	CASPGEGPGNTIYF	TGTGCCAGCCCAGGGGAGGGGCCTGGAAACACCATATATTTT
NA	TRBD1	14	TRBJ2-7	TRBV28	CASRRQGRPREQYF	TGTGCCAGCAGGAGACAGGGGCGCCCCCGGGAGCAGTACTTC
NA	TRBD2	14	TRBJ2-1	TRBV6-1	CASSRLAGENEQFF	TGTGCCAGCAGCCGACTAGCGGGGGAGAATGAGCAGTTCTTC
once	NA	13	TRBJ1-1	TRBV6-1	CASSREGITEAFF	TGTGCCAGCAGTCGGGAGGGGATAACTGAAGCTTTCTTT
once	NA	16	TRBJ1-6	TRBV7-8	CASSQERLVAGSPLHF	TGTGCCAGCAGTCAAGAGCGGTTGGTGGCAGGTTCACCCCTCCACTTT
NA	NA	19	TRBJ2-7	TRBV7-4	CASSLCAPLTSESTYEQYF	TGTGCCAGCAGCTTGTGTGCCCCCTTAACCAGCGAGTCCACGTACGAGCAGTACTTC
NA	NA	14	TRBJ2-4	TRBV6-1	CASSESLAKNIQYF	TGTGCCAGCAGTGAAAGCTTAGCCAAAAACATTCAGTACTTC
NA	NA	16	TRBJ2-7	TRBV5-1	CASSLDPVTGSYEQYF	TGCGCCAGCAGCCTGGACCCCGTGACAGGATCCTACGAGCAGTACTTC
once	NA	16	TRBJ1-2	TRBV28	CASSLRGRRGGYGYTF	TGTGCCAGCAGTTTAAGGGGACGGAGGGGAGGATATGGCTACACCTTC
NA	NA	15	TRBJ2-3	TRBV7-6	CASSLSRGVTDTQYF	TGTGCCAGCAGCTTATCACGCGGGGTCACAGATACGCAGTATTTT
NA	NA	17	TRBJ1-5	TRBV4-2	CASSQDGLNREGQPQHF	TGTGCCAGCAGCCAAGATGGTCTTAACAGGGAAGGCCAGCCCCAGCATTTT
NA	TRBD1	12	TRBJ1-1	TRBV7-2	CASSRGQDKAFF	TGTGCCAGCAGCCGTGGACAGGACAAAGCTTTCTTT
NA	TRBD1	14	TRBJ2-7	TRBV28	CASSETGGSYEQYF	TGTGCCAGCAGCGAGACAGGGGGGTCCTACGAGCAGTACTTC
NA	NA	15	TRBJ2-3	TRBV4-1	CASSQGAIRPDTQYF	TGCGCCAGCAGCCAAGGGGCGATTCGTCCAGATACGCAGTATTTT
NA	NA	14	TRBJ2-1	TRBV18	CASSPTLRDNEQFF	TGTGCCAGCTCCCCAACCTTACGGGATAATGAGCAGTTCTTC
NA	NA	13	TRBJ1-2	TRBV5-3	CARSLRTWDGYTF	TGTGCCAGAAGCTTGAGGACATGGGATGGCTACACCTTC
NA	TRBD2	15	TRBJ2-1	TRBV7-2	CASSLGLADHNEQFF	TGTGCCAGCAGCTTAGGACTAGCGGATCACAATGAGCAGTTCTTC